This TCR beta chain was identified during a study of spatial heterogeneity in lung cancer. In the study overall: Donors were around 70 untreated early-stage non-small cell lung cancer patients. PBMC samples from follow-up, where available, were sequenced a median of roughly two years after resection.

Trimming removed 7 bases from V and 1 base from J, with 13 bases in between. The germline V gene encodes CDR1 GTSNPN and CDR2 SVGIG (reference sequence). The CDR3 is made up of 13 amino acids. Unique molecular identifiers tagged every individual TCR cDNA molecule. TCRdb reanalysed the 5' RACE reads using MiXCR and keeps one entry per CDR3 protein. The sample lists some 110,000 distinct CDR3 sequences, 9.5% to 15% seen once, with 16% in the top ten. A note on this clonotype: What it binds is not known.

Time point indicated: blood at routine non-recurrence follow-up after resection. Unsorted tumor, nontumor lung tissue or cryopreserved PBMC supplied the whole RNA. Regarding the study as a whole: The appearance of ubiquitous expanded tumor TCRs in blood was greater at resection than follow-up.

Sample: PBMCs, taken at follow-up. The chain employs TRBV30 and TRBJ1-1, with a possible D match to TRBD1 (5 bases). This clonotype was sampled from a male donor with early-stage non-small cell lung cancer. For the CDR3, the DNA is TGTGCCTACCCGAGGGGCCCGAACACTGAAGCTTTCTTT. This encodes CAYPRGPNTEAFF.